The 30 T cell receptor beta chains reported below all come from one sample, sequenced in a study of cytomegalovirus exposure and HLA in healthy donors. The PCR contained 60 Vbeta and 13 Jbeta primers. Using immunoSEQ multiplex PCR, the repertoire was profiled, and TCRdb retains in-frame clones only, with some absent. The top ten clones hold 3.5% to 4% of a sample with roughly 100,000 clones, around 62% of them seen once. The sample comprised PBMCs. These receptors came from a man aged 25 to 40 in good health and CMV-seropositive.

V and J are TRBV9 and TRBJ2-2, with D hard to call. The germline gives CDR1 SGDLS, CDR2 YYNGEE. This CDR3 region has 14 residues. Trimming shortened V by 0 bases and J by 8 bases, and 11 bases separated the two germline ends. CDR3 region: CASSVDLGPGELFF. CDR3 in DNA: TGTGCCAGCAGCGTAGATTTGGGCCCGGGGGAGCTGTTTTTT.

V is TRBV18 and J is TRBJ1-1, with D possibly matching TRBD1 (5 bases). The germline V gene encodes CDR1 KGHSH and CDR2 LQKENI. V lost 6 bases and J lost 5, with 16 bases in between. This CDR3 is 14 amino acids long. In nucleotides, the CDR3 is TGTGCCAGCTCGCCCGCCACGGGGGGGACTGAAGCTTTCTTT. Translation gives CASSPATGGTEAFF.

V is TRBV5-6 and J is TRBJ2-2, with TRBD2 as a possible D gene (5 bases). V lost 4 bases, J lost 6 bases, and 7 bases lay in between. The CDR3 is 12 amino acids. Germline values: CDR1 SGHDT, CDR2 YYEEEE. CDR3 residues: CASSRSAGELFF. As DNA, the CDR3 is TGTGCCAGCAGCCGTAGCGCCGGGGAGCTGTTTTTT.

The V gene is TRBV7-8, the J gene TRBJ2-5; no reliable D call. This CDR3 region has 14 residues. The V gene lost 2 bases and the J gene lost 4 bases, with 11 bases spanning the gap. Germline V gene data show CDR1 as SGHVS and CDR2 as FQNEAQ. The CDR3 is CASSLIFGVETQYF. The DNA for the CDR3 is TGTGCCAGCAGCTTAATTTTCGGAGTAGAGACCCAGTACTTC.

The V and J genes are TRBV6-5 and TRBJ2-7; D may be TRBD1 (5 bases). The germline V gene has CDR1 MNHEY and CDR2 SVGAGI. CDR3 length: 15 amino acids. The V end was cut by 2 bases, the J end by 0 bases, with 11 bases between. This chain's CDR3 is CASSYNRISSYEQYF. For the CDR3, the DNA is TGTGCCAGCAGTTACAACAGGATTAGCTCCTACGAGCAGTACTTC.

The chain couples TRBV15 to TRBJ2-3; 8 bases are shared with TRBD2. The germline V gene has CDR1 LNHNV and CDR2 YYDKDF (reference sequence). CDR3 length equals 13 residues. Trimming took 5 bases from V and 10 from J; bases not matched to a gene: 8. As DNA, the CDR3 is TGTGCCACCAGCTCCTCCGGGACTAGTTCGCAGTATTTT. Its translation is CATSSSGTSSQYF.

This rearrangement joins TRBV11-2 to TRBJ2-1; the match to TRBD2 covers 7 bases. Germline assignment: CDR1 SGHAT and CDR2 FQNNGV. CDR3 length equals 14 residues. Trimming took 4 bases from V and 9 from J; bases not matched to a gene: 9. The CDR3 coding sequence is TGTGCCAGCAGCTCGGGACTACTCTGGGGTGAGCAGTTCTTC. Amino acids: CASSSGLLWGEQFF.

V gene TRBV14 combines with J gene TRBJ2-1; 7 bases are shared with TRBD1. V lost 4 bases to trimming and J lost 3 bases; unmatched junction nucleotides: 15. This CDR3 contains 18 residues. Germline values: CDR1 SGHDN, CDR2 FVKESK. The CDR3 DNA reads as TGTGCCAGCAGCCCCAGACCCCCATCGACAGGGAACTACAATGAGCAGTTCTTC. It is translated as CASSPRPPSTGNYNEQFF.

This chain links TRBV19 with TRBJ2-7; 7 bases are a match to TRBD2. The CDR3 covers 14 residues. The trim removed 1 base at V and 1 base at J, leaving 1 base unmatched. Looked up from germline, CDR1 is LNHDA and CDR2 is SQIVND (reference sequence). The CDR3 sequence: CASSIVAGSYEQYF. The CDR3 DNA sequence: TGTGCCAGTAGTATAGTAGCGGGTTCCTACGAGCAGTACTTC.

This clone was seen only a few times. The chain couples TRBV2 to TRBJ2-5; weak D call: TRBD2 (5 bases). There are 14 residues in the CDR3. Germline V lookup: CDR1 SNHLY, CDR2 FYNNEI. Trimming pared 4 bases from V and 5 bases from J, leaving 14 bases between. The CDR3, as DNA: TGTGCCAGCAGTGGGCCAAACTCGGGGGAGACCCAGTACTTC. The encoded protein is CASSGPNSGETQYF.

V gene TRBV15 combines with J gene TRBJ1-2, with 12 bases identical to TRBD1. The length of the CDR3 is 14 residues. Germline V CDR1 and CDR2: LNHNV, YYDKDF (reference sequence). After removal of 6 bases from V and 7 bases from J, the junction contained 6 bases not matched to a gene. This CDR3 is CATRRGGQGAGYTF. The CDR3 region has the DNA TGTGCCACCAGAAGGGGGGGACAGGGGGCTGGCTACACCTTC.

The chain uses TRBV19 and TRBJ1-1; D gene uncertain. V gave up 6 bases and J gave up 7 bases, with 9 bases separating them. The CDR3 length is 11 residues. Germline loops: CDR1 LNHDA, CDR2 SQIVND (reference sequence). CDR3 in amino acids: CASSRSLEAFF. DNA of the CDR3: TGTGCCAGTAGCCGATCACTTGAAGCTTTCTTT.

The gene calls are TRBV29-1 and TRBJ2-1, with D maybe TRBD2 (7 bases). Germline V CDR1 and CDR2: SQVTM, ANQGSEA. The CDR3 spans 13 residues. In nucleotides, the CDR3 is TGCAGTCTTTTAGGGGGGGGGTACAATGAGCAGTTCTTC. The encoded protein is CSLLGGGYNEQFF.

The DNA of the CDR3 is TGTGCCAGCAGCGTCCGGACAGGGTCGGGAAACATTCAGTACTTC. Protein: CASSVRTGSGNIQYF. V gene TRBV9 combines with J gene TRBJ2-4; 8 nucleotides agree with TRBD1. The germline gives CDR1 SGDLS, CDR2 YYNGEE. V shed 2 bases and J 6 bases; nucleotides not matched to a gene: 7. This CDR3 contains 15 residues.

V is TRBV15 and J is TRBJ2-7, with 7 bases aligning to TRBD2. Trimming removed 5 bases from V and 1 base from J; junction bases left unmatched: 8. CDR1 is LNHNV, CDR2 YYDKDF, per germline (reference sequence). The CDR3 extends over 15 amino acids. The CDR3 DNA sequence: TGTGCCACCAGCCTCCTCGCCGGGGGGTCCTACGAGCAGTACTTC. Its translation: CATSLLAGGSYEQYF.

The rearrangement links TRBV4-1 to TRBJ1-4; a weak D match, TRBD1 (6 bases). Trimming removed 10 bases at V and 5 bases at J, with 17 bases between. The CDR3 is made up of 14 amino acids. CDR1 MGHRA and CDR2 YSYEKL come from the germline V gene. The CDR3 loop is CATAFQGPNEKLFF. The DNA for the CDR3 is TGCGCCACAGCATTTCAGGGGCCGAATGAAAAACTGTTTTTT.

The V gene is TRBV10-3, the J gene TRBJ2-7; maybe TRBD1 (6 bases). Trimming stripped 7 bases from V and 2 bases from J, with 9 bases between. The germline gives CDR1 ENHRY, CDR2 SYGVKD. The CDR3 extends over 12 amino acids. CDR3 residues: CAIKSGAYEQYF. The CDR3 DNA reads TGTGCCATCAAATCAGGGGCCTACGAGCAGTACTTC.

This clone was picked up one time. The genes are TRBV9 and TRBJ1-3, with TRBD1 as a possible D gene (6 bases). This CDR3 is 16 amino acids long. CDR1 is SGDLS and CDR2 is YYNGEE in the germline V gene. Deletions cut 4 bases from V and 0 bases from J, with 14 bases between. For the CDR3, the DNA is TGTGCCAGCAGCTTCGATACAGGGCACTCTGGAAACACCATATATTTT. It is translated as CASSFDTGHSGNTIYF.

This chain connects TRBV7-8 to TRBJ1-2; D is possibly TRBD1 (5 bases). This CDR3 has 15 residues. Germline V gene data show CDR1 as SGHVS and CDR2 as FQNEAQ. V was pared by 1 base and J by 4 bases, with 13 bases between. CDR3 sequence reads: CASSLVGGVGYGYTF. CDR3 nucleotides: TGTGCCAGCAGCTTAGTGGGGGGAGTGGGCTATGGCTACACCTTC.

In this sample, this clone turned up once. The chain links TRBV27 to TRBJ1-5; 7 nucleotides match TRBD1. The germline gives CDR1 MNHEY, CDR2 SMNVEV (reference sequence). The CDR3 runs to 13 residues. After removal of 3 bases from V and 6 bases from J, the junction contained 2 bases not matched to a gene. Here the CDR3 DNA reads TGTGCCAGCAGTTTGACAGGGATTCAGCCCCAGCATTTT. It codes for CASSLTGIQPQHF.

The rearrangement links TRBV7-9 to TRBJ2-5; weak D call: TRBD2 (5 bases). The V gene's germline CDR1 is SEHNR and CDR2 FQNEAQ (reference sequence). Trimming removed 1 base from V and 7 bases from J, with 10 bases in between. The CDR3 runs 13 residues. In DNA, the CDR3 is TGTGCCAGCAGCTTAGAGGGCGGAGGGACCCAGTACTTC. Residues: CASSLEGGGTQYF.

V and J are TRBV6-1 and TRBJ2-1; D remains unclear. The CDR3 has 12 amino acids. Germline CDR1 is MNHNS and CDR2 is SASEGT. V gave up 6 bases and J gave up 6 bases, with 9 bases separating them. DNA for the CDR3: TGTGCCAGCAGGATACCTAGCAATGAGCAGTTCTTC. This sequence encodes CASRIPSNEQFF.

The chain uses TRBV7-9 and TRBJ1-1; D is unclear. This CDR3 is built from 13 residues. With 4 bases removed from V and 2 bases from J, the gap between germline ends came to 8 bases. CDR1 is SEHNR, CDR2 FQNEAQ, per germline (reference sequence). The CDR3 DNA is TGTGCCAGCAGCTCTTACAGTAACACTGAAGCTTTCTTT. It yields the protein CASSSYSNTEAFF.

A note on this clone: This sample also contains other DNA sequences that code for the same CDR3. The chain has TRBV29-1 and TRBJ2-1; TRBD1 matches 8 bases. Losses at the gene ends were 4 bases for V and 4 bases for J; bases not matched to a gene: 6. The CDR3 runs to 14 residues. Per germline, CDR1 SQVTM and CDR2 ANQGSEA. This chain's CDR3 is CSVALWDRYNEQFF. The CDR3 nucleotides are TGCAGCGTTGCCCTATGGGACAGGTACAATGAGCAGTTCTTC.

The chain joins TRBV7-2 to TRBJ2-3, with TRBD2 identical over 9 bases. The germline V gene has CDR1 SGHTA and CDR2 FQGNSA. After removal of 2 bases from V and 6 bases from J, the junction contained 9 bases not matched to a gene. CDR3 length: 16 amino acids. Here the CDR3 reads CASSLNGGGAWDTQYF. DNA of the CDR3: TGTGCCAGCAGCTTAAACGGCGGGGGGGCCTGGGATACGCAGTATTTT.

J is TRBJ2-7 and V is TRBV7-8; 9 bases line up with TRBD1. CDR1 is SGHVS, CDR2 FQNEAQ, per germline. The CDR3 contains 13 residues. Unmatched junction bases numbered 6, after V lost 5 bases and J lost 7 bases. The CDR3 region is CASSEDRGGEQYF. CDR3 nucleotide sequence: TGTGCCAGCAGCGAGGACAGGGGTGGGGAGCAGTACTTC.

The chain couples TRBV5-1 to TRBJ2-4, with 9 bases lining up with TRBD1. Per germline, CDR1 SGHRS and CDR2 YFSETQ. The CDR3 loop spans 18 amino acids. The junction had 11 bases not matched to a gene; V was cut back by 4 bases and J by 0 bases. CDR3 sequence (DNA): TGCGCCAGCAGCCCGGACAGGGGATTCACGCTAGCCAAAAACATTCAGTACTTC. It specifies CASSPDRGFTLAKNIQYF.

This chain connects TRBV2 to TRBJ2-7; 7 bases map to TRBD1. Germline V gives CDR1 SNHLY, CDR2 FYNNEI. The V gene end was trimmed by 6 bases and the J gene end by 4 bases; junction bases not matched to a gene: 12. The CDR3 runs to 15 residues. The CDR3 here is CASSWTGQLLYEQYF. DNA of the CDR3: TGTGCCAGCAGCTGGACGGGACAGTTACTTTACGAGCAGTACTTC.

This clone was seen a handful of times. The chain employs TRBV6-1 and TRBJ2-3, with TRBD1 matching over 9 bases. From germline, CDR1 is MNHNS and CDR2 SASEGT. CDR3 size: 13 residues. The CDR3 is CVAGTGSADTQYF. The DNA for the CDR3 is TGTGTGGCGGGGACAGGGTCCGCAGATACGCAGTATTTT.

This clone has a handful of counts. The chain couples TRBV2 to TRBJ2-2; 8 bases fit TRBD1. Looked up from germline, CDR1 is SNHLY and CDR2 is FYNNEI. The CDR3 loop spans 13 amino acids. V lost 5 bases and J lost 9; bases outside the gene matches: 5. DNA of the CDR3: TGTGCCAGCAGTCGACAGGGGCAGCGGGAGCTGTTTTTT. This gives the protein CASSRQGQRELFF.